The rows below give T cell receptor beta chains drawn from one sample of a study of patients with pleural tuberculosis. TCRdb itself ran the reads through MiXCR, one entry per CDR3 protein. The sample includes some 48,000 distinct CDR3 sequences, about 7.3% seen only once; the top ten take around 15%. The receptor source for this set is a human donor with pleural tuberculosis. Each CDR3 is given with its conserved first and last residue. D genes are given only for firm matches. Clone size, where shown, is once, few, many, or a class for clones that have expanded.

>14|TRBJ1-1|TRBV12-3/TRBV12-4|.|TRBD1
TGTGCCAGCAGTTTCACAGGGGGCGTCACTGAAGCTCTCTTT
CASSFTGGVTEALF
>16|TRBJ2-3|TRBV12-3/TRBV12-4|many|TRBD1
TGTGCCAGCAGTCCTTTCGGGACAGGGGGAACAGATACGCAGTATTTT
CASSPFGTGGTDTQYF
>15|TRBJ2-3|TRBV11-1|many|.
TGTGCCAGCAGCTTAGAACGGGGGCGAACAGATACGCAGTATTTT
CASSLERGRTDTQYF
>15|TRBJ2-1|TRBV2|many|.
TGTGCCAGCAGAACCCAGAGCGGATTCTACAATGAGCAGTTCTTC
CASRTQSGFYNEQFF
>14|TRBJ1-4|TRBV20-1|many|TRBD1
TGCAGTGCTGGACAGGGCTCTTATAATGAAAAACTGTTTTTT
CSAGQGSYNEKLFF
>13|TRBJ1-2|TRBV5-1|many|.
TGCGCCAGCAGCTTGGAGGCAGGCTATGGCTACACCTTC
CASSLEAGYGYTF
>15|TRBJ1-5|TRBV11-2|many|.
TGTGCCAGCAGCTTAGAGGACTATAGCAATCAGCCCCAGCATTTT
CASSLEDYSNQPQHF
>12|TRBJ1-5|TRBV20-1|many|.
TGCAGTGCTAGTGTAAAAGGCCAGCCCCAGCATTTT
CSASVKGQPQHF
>14|TRBJ2-7|TRBV13|.|.
TGTGCCAGCAGCTTACGCGGCGGTAACTACGAGCAGTACTTC
CASSLRGGNYEQYF
>14|TRBJ2-3|TRBV6-2/TRBV6-3|many|.
TGTGCCAGCAGTTACAGGGGGTATCCAGATACGCAGTATTTT
CASSYRGYPDTQYF
>14|TRBJ2-7|TRBV5-6|many|TRBD1
TGTGCCAGCAGCCCCGGGACAGGGGGTTACGAGCAGTACTTC
CASSPGTGGYEQYF
>14|TRBJ2-2|TRBV4-1|few|TRBD2
TGCGCCAGCAGCAGAGGACTAGCGACCGGGGAGCTGTTTTTT
CASSRGLATGELFF
>12|TRBJ2-7|TRBV20-1|many|TRBD1
TGCAGTGCCCCCTCGACAGGGCGCGAGCAGTACTTC
CSAPSTGREQYF
>16|TRBJ2-1|TRBV19|many|TRBD1
TGTGCCAGTAGTGCTGGACAGGTCAGCTCCTACAATGAGCAGTTCTTC
CASSAGQVSSYNEQFF
>15|TRBJ1-1|TRBV7-2|many|.
TGTGCCAGCAGCTTAGCCCCAGGGCTCGATTCGGACGCTTTCTTT
CASSLAPGLDSDAFF
>10|TRBJ1-1|TRBV29-1|.|.
TGCAGACAGGGTTTTACTGAAGCTTTCTTT
CRQGFTEAFF
>16|TRBJ2-1|TRBV21-1|few|.
TGTGCCAGCAGGGGGTTTAGCGGGAGGGTGGGCTATGAGCAGTTCTTC
CASRGFSGRVGYEQFF
>13|TRBJ1-2|TRBV19|many|.
TGTGCCAGTAGTATTCCCGGGAACTATGGCTACACCTTC
CASSIPGNYGYTF
>16|TRBJ2-5|TRBV4-1|few|TRBD1
TGCGCCAGCAGCCCGGGGACAGGTGTTCTCCAAGAGACCCAGTACTTC
CASSPGTGVLQETQYF
>16|TRBJ2-2|TRBV12-3/TRBV12-4|many|.
TGTGCCAACAGTTCCCTAGGGGCAGCCAACACCGGGGAGCTGTTTTTT
CANSSLGAANTGELFF
>16|TRBJ2-3|TRBV30|.|TRBD2
TGTGCCTGGAGTGTGTTTGGGACTAGCGGCACAGATACGCAGTATTTT
CAWSVFGTSGTDTQYF
>10|TRBJ1-1|TRBV2|many|.
TGTGCCAGCAGTAAAGGTAGCGCTTTCTTT
CASSKGSAFF
>12|TRBJ2-7|TRBV20-1|many|.
TGCAGTGCTAGCGACGGGTCCTACGAGCAGTACTTC
CSASDGSYEQYF
>14|TRBJ2-7|TRBV28|many|.
TGTGCCAGCAGTTTAAAACAGAGACTTTACGAGCAGTACTTC
CASSLKQRLYEQYF
>17|TRBJ2-3|TRBV19|many|TRBD2
TGTGCCAGTAGTATAGATCAGACTAGCGGGACAGGGGATACGCAGTATTTT
CASSIDQTSGTGDTQYF
>13|TRBJ1-2|TRBV19|.|.
TGTGCCAGTAGTATAGACCAGGACCGTGGCTACACCTTC
CASSIDQDRGYTF
>14|TRBJ2-1|TRBV6-1|many|.
TGTGCCAGCAGTAATAAACAGGGTGGCAATGAGCAGTTCTTC
CASSNKQGGNEQFF
>12|TRBJ2-7|TRBV7-6|.|.
TGTGCCAGCAGCTTAAGTGGAGACGAGCAGTACTTC
CASSLSGDEQYF
>13|TRBJ2-7|TRBV12-3/TRBV12-4|few|TRBD1
TGTGCCAGCAGTGAGACAGGGATCTACGAGCAGTACTTC
CASSETGIYEQYF
>14|TRBJ1-4|TRBV7-6|many|.
TGTGCCAGCAGCCCCGGGACGGCGAATGAAAAACTGTTTTTT
CASSPGTANEKLFF
>14|TRBJ1-2|TRBV3-1|many|.
TGTGCCAGCAGCCAATTAATCGGGGGCTATGGCTACACCTTC
CASSQLIGGYGYTF
>11|TRBJ1-2|TRBV5-4|many|.
TGTGCCAGCAGCCGGGACGGTGGCTACACCTTC
CASSRDGGYTF
>13|TRBJ2-5|TRBV29-1|.|.
TGCAGCGTTGAAAGGGGGGGAGGGGAGACCCAGTACTTC
CSVERGGGETQYF
>14|TRBJ2-7|TRBV25-1|many|TRBD1
TGTGCCAGCAGTAACAGGGGGCTCTCCTACGAGCAGTACTTC
CASSNRGLSYEQYF
>15|TRBJ1-6|TRBV20-1|many|TRBD1
TGCAGTGCTAGGGACACAGGGGCCTATAATTCACCCCTCCACTTT
CSARDTGAYNSPLHF
>15|TRBJ1-4|TRBV12-3/TRBV12-4|many|TRBD1
TGTGCCAGCAGTTCCCGACAGGGTGGGGATGAAAAACTGTTTTTT
CASSSRQGGDEKLFF
>16|TRBJ2-3|TRBV25-1|many|.
TGTGCCAGCAGTGAATTAGACAGGTTGGGCCCGGATACGCAGTATTTT
CASSELDRLGPDTQYF
>15|TRBJ1-1|TRBV2|many|TRBD1
TGTGCCAGCAGTCGAATCGGACAGGGAAACACTGAAGCTTTCTTT
CASSRIGQGNTEAFF
>14|TRBJ1-1|TRBV12-3/TRBV12-4|many|.
TGTGCCAGCAGTTTGCAGGGGAAGGGTGGTGAAGCTTTCTTT
CASSLQGKGGEAFF
>13|TRBJ2-1|TRBV6-2/TRBV6-3|many|TRBD2
TGTGCCAGCAGTTGGACACTAGCGCATGAGCAGTTCTTC
CASSWTLAHEQFF
>16|TRBJ1-4|TRBV9|few|TRBD1
TGTGCCAGCAGCGTAGGACAGGGAGAATTGGATGAAAAACTGTTTTTT
CASSVGQGELDEKLFF
>15|TRBJ1-5|TRBV19|few|TRBD1
TGTGCCAGTAGTATCGACAGGGGGCACGGTCAGCCCCAGCATTTT
CASSIDRGHGQPQHF
>14|TRBJ2-3|TRBV18|many|TRBD1
TGTGCCAGCTCACCGGGACAGGGGTCAGATACGCAGTATTTT
CASSPGQGSDTQYF